A selection of T cell receptor beta chains follows, all from one sample in a study of T cells in localized non-small cell lung cancer. Some clones are missing from TCRdb's copy, which holds only in-frame ones; the method was immunoSEQ multiplex PCR. Found here are 65,000 to 90,000 clones, around 82% of them singletons; the top ten hold roughly a fifth. This sample comprised PBMCs, obtained before any cancer treatment. The receptors were gathered from a man aged 40 to 70 with stage II squamous cell lung carcinoma. The CDR3 runs from the conserved cysteine through the conserved F or W. The D gene is left open where the match is weak. Expanded clones get a size class; other rows say once, few or many, or leave the size out.

clone_size: -; d_call: -; j_call: TRBJ1-2; v_call: TRBV28; cdr3_length: 14; cdr3_aa: CATETPNFNYGYTF; cdr3_nt: TGTGCCACCGAGACACCGAACTTTAACTATGGCTACACCTTC
clone_size: -; d_call: TRBD2; j_call: TRBJ2-1; v_call: TRBV6-1; cdr3_length: 13; cdr3_aa: CARGSGRAGEQFF; cdr3_nt: TGTGCCAGGGGTAGCGGGAGGGCTGGTGAGCAGTTCTTC
clone_size: few; d_call: -; j_call: TRBJ2-3; v_call: TRBV9; cdr3_length: 17; cdr3_aa: CASSVETSLVGGDTQYF; cdr3_nt: TGTGCCAGCAGCGTAGAAACTAGCCTCGTAGGCGGAGATACGCAGTATTTT
clone_size: -; d_call: -; j_call: TRBJ2-2; v_call: TRBV5-6; cdr3_length: 14; cdr3_aa: CASSLPHVTGELFF; cdr3_nt: TGTGCCAGCAGCTTACCTCATGTCACCGGGGAGCTGTTTTTT
clone_size: -; d_call: -; j_call: TRBJ1-2; v_call: TRBV10-3; cdr3_length: 13; cdr3_aa: CAISEGVNYGYTF; cdr3_nt: TGTGCCATCAGTGAGGGCGTTAACTATGGCTACACCTTC
clone_size: -; d_call: -; j_call: TRBJ2-2; v_call: TRBV4-2; cdr3_length: 16; cdr3_aa: CASSQDAGSNTGELFF; cdr3_nt: TGTGCCAGCAGCCAAGATGCGGGATCAAACACCGGGGAGCTGTTTTTT
clone_size: -; d_call: TRBD1; j_call: TRBJ2-1; v_call: TRBV11-2; cdr3_length: 15; cdr3_aa: CASSYGQGKGNEQFF; cdr3_nt: TGTGCCAGCAGCTACGGACAGGGTAAGGGCAATGAGCAGTTCTTC
clone_size: -; d_call: -; j_call: TRBJ1-2; v_call: TRBV19; cdr3_length: 14; cdr3_aa: CATSPAGANYGYTF; cdr3_nt: TGTGCCACCTCGCCCGCGGGAGCTAACTATGGCTACACCTTC
clone_size: -; d_call: -; j_call: TRBJ2-1; v_call: TRBV9; cdr3_length: 15; cdr3_aa: CASSVALGLGNEQFF; cdr3_nt: TGTGCCAGCAGCGTAGCCCTGGGACTGGGCAATGAGCAGTTCTTC
clone_size: -; d_call: TRBD2; j_call: TRBJ2-3; v_call: TRBV7-2; cdr3_length: 16; cdr3_aa: CASSRYSGGAGDTQYF; cdr3_nt: TGTGCCAGCAGCAGATATAGCGGGGGGGCAGGAGATACGCAGTATTTT
clone_size: -; d_call: -; j_call: TRBJ2-3; v_call: TRBV7-8; cdr3_length: 14; cdr3_aa: CASSSTLAADTQYF; cdr3_nt: TGTGCCAGCAGCTCGACCCTGGCAGCAGATACGCAGTATTTT